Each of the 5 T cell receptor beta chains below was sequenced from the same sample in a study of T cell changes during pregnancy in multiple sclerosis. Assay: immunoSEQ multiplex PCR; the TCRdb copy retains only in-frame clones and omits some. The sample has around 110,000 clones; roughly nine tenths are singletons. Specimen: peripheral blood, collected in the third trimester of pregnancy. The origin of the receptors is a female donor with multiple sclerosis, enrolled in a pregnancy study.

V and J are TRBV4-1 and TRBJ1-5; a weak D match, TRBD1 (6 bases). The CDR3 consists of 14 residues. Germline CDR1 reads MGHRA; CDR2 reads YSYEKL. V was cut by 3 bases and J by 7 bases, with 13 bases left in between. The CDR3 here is CASSQYTGSQPQHF. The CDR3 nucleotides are TGCGCCAGCAGCCAGTACACAGGGAGCCAGCCCCAGCATTTT.

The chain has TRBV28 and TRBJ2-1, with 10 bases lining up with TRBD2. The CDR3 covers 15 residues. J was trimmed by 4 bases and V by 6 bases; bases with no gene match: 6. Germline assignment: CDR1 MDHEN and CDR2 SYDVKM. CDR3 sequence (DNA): TGTGCCAGCAGCCCACTAGCGGGACCTTACAATGAGCAGTTCTTC. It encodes CASSPLAGPYNEQFF.

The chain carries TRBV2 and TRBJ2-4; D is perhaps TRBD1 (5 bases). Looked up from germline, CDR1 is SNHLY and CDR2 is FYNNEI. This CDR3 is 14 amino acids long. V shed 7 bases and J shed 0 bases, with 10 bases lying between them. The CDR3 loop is CASKGDLAKNIQYF. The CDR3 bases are TGTGCCAGCAAAGGGGATCTAGCCAAAAACATTCAGTACTTC. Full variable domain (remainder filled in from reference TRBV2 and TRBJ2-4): EPEVTQTPSHQVTQMGQEVILRCVPISNHLYFYWYRQILGQKVEFLVSFYNNEISEKSEIFDDQFSVERPDGSNFTLKIRSTKLEDSAMYFCASKGDLAKNIQYFGAGTRLSVL.

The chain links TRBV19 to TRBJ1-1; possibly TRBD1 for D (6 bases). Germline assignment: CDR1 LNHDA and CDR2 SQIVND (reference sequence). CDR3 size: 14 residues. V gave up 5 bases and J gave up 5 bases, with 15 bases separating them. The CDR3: CASSVTGLRTEAFF. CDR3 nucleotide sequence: TGTGCCAGTAGTGTGACAGGCCTGAGGACTGAAGCTTTCTTT.

The CDR3: CASSLDRAHGYTF. As DNA, the CDR3 is TGTGCCAGCTCATTGGACAGGGCCCATGGCTACACCTTC. The rearrangement joins TRBV18 to TRBJ1-2, with TRBD1 matching over 8 bases. The V gene end was trimmed by 5 bases and the J gene end by 6 bases; junction bases not matched to a gene: 5. CDR3 length equals 13 residues. CDR1 and CDR2 from the germline V gene are KGHSH and LQKENI.